Each of the 6 T cell receptor beta chains below was sequenced from the same sample in a study of OX40 agonist ivuxolimab in advanced cancers. The library was obtained by the immunoSEQ multiplex PCR assay. Sourced from immuneACCESS, this table was stored by TCRdb with only in-frame sequences that have V and J called. A share of the clones is absent; for the studies checked, an unresolved V gene accounts for under half, and the remainder has no known explanation. Across this sample there are under 100,000 clones, with 80% to 95% seen only once. The ten largest make up about 0.6% of the sample. The specimen was CD4+ or CD8+ T cells sorted from blood, collected in a trial of the OX40 agonist ivuxolimab. All receptors derive from an adult with an advanced solid tumor such as melanoma, head and neck, liver or kidney cancer.

The V gene is TRBV9, the J gene TRBJ2-7; TRBD2 aligns across 11 bases. Germline CDR1 is SGDLS and CDR2 is YYNGEE. The J segment lost 5 bases and the V segment lost 2 bases, leaving 6 bases of the junction unmatched. The CDR3 totals 15 residues. In DNA, the CDR3 is TGTGCCAGCAGCGTTAGCGGGAGGGCCTTCGACGAGCAGTACTTC. This sequence encodes CASSVSGRAFDEQYF. Full variable domain (rest looked up from reference TRBV9 and TRBJ2-7): DSGVTQTPKHLITATGQRVTLRCSPRSGDLSVYWYQQSLDQGLQFLIQYYNGEERAKGNILERFSAQQFPDLHSELNLSSLELGDSALYFCASSVSGRAFDEQYFGPGTRLTVT.

The chain recombines TRBV10-1 with TRBJ2-7; 8 bases line up with TRBD2. V was pared by 0 bases and J by 5 bases, with 6 bases of the junction left unmatched. Germline-derived CDR1 and CDR2 are WNHNN and SYGVQD (reference sequence). CDR3 length equals 15 residues. CDR3 protein: CASSESRSGGHEQYF. The CDR3 region has the DNA TGCGCCAGCAGTGAGTCGAGAAGCGGGGGCCACGAGCAGTACTTC.

The chain combines TRBV19 with TRBJ2-1; either TRBD1 or TRBD2 may supply D (5 bases each). V was clipped by 3 bases and J by 7 bases, with 16 bases between them. The CDR3 has 15 amino acids. The germline CDR1 and CDR2 sequences are LNHDA and SQIVND (reference sequence). CDR3 DNA sequence: TGTGCCAGTAGTATCAGAGGCATGGGGGAGAATGAGCAGTTCTTC. Amino acids: CASSIRGMGENEQFF.

J is TRBJ1-2 and V is TRBV19; 10 bases align to TRBD1. The CDR3 loop spans 16 amino acids. Germline V gene data show CDR1 as LNHDA and CDR2 as SQIVND (reference sequence). The junction had 6 bases not matched to a gene; V was cut back by 1 base and J by 4 bases. The CDR3 spells CASSIGTGDRGYGYTF. The CDR3 DNA sequence: TGTGCCAGTAGTATAGGAACCGGGGACAGGGGCTATGGCTACACCTTC.

The chain couples TRBV5-6 to TRBJ1-5; no reliable D call. This CDR3 has 14 amino acids. V lost 2 bases to trimming and J lost 5 bases, with 11 bases between them. Germline CDR1 SGHDT, CDR2 YYEEEE. CDR3 sequence reads: CASSLQGYDQPQHF. In DNA form, the CDR3 reads TGTGCCAGCAGCTTACAAGGGTATGATCAGCCCCAGCATTTT.

V usage is TRBV19 and J usage is TRBJ1-5, with D possibly TRBD1 on 5 matching bases. Per germline, CDR1 LNHDA and CDR2 SQIVND (reference sequence). V lost 4 bases, J lost 7 bases, and 14 bases lay in between. This CDR3 comprises 14 residues. The CDR3 protein is CASSRGEPGQPQHF. Written as DNA, the CDR3 is TGTGCCAGTAGTAGAGGGGAGCCAGGGCAGCCCCAGCATTTT. The full variable domain, with the rest looked up from reference TRBV19 and TRBJ1-5, is DGGITQSPKYLFRKEGQNVTLSCEQNLNHDAMYWYRQDPGQGLRLIYYSQIVNDFQKGDIAEGYSVSREKKESFPLTVTSAQKNPTAFYLCASSRGEPGQPQHFGDGTRLSIL.